This T cell receptor (beta chain) appears in the sequencing data of a study of post-analysis software for immune sequencing data. As for the study in general: The disease courses covered relapsing-remitting, secondary progressive and progressive-relapsing multiple sclerosis.

Turning to this clonotype: Its target is not known.

The study, taken as a whole, reports: With TRBV5-6, TRBV5-1 and TRBV20-1 included, about five TRBV segments were more frequent in patients than in controls.

Researchers reported that TCR beta cDNA libraries carried unique molecular identifiers. TCRdb re-called the PCR reads with MiXCR, one entry per CDR3 protein. Among fewer than 850,000 distinct CDR3 sequences listed, 25% to 30% were seen once. The CDR3 spans 17 residues. Germline CDR1 and CDR2: SGHTA and FQGNSA. V dropped 1 base and J dropped 0 bases, with 13 bases sitting between them. The specimen was blood. This chain links TRBV7-2 with TRBJ2-1; perhaps TRBD2 as D (7 bases). The receptor's source is a girl aged 5-17 years with multiple sclerosis. The CDR3 spells CASSLGGGRGSYNEQFF. CDR3 sequence (DNA): TGTGCCAGCAGCTTAGGCGGGGGCCGAGGCTCCTACAATGAGCAGTTCTTC.